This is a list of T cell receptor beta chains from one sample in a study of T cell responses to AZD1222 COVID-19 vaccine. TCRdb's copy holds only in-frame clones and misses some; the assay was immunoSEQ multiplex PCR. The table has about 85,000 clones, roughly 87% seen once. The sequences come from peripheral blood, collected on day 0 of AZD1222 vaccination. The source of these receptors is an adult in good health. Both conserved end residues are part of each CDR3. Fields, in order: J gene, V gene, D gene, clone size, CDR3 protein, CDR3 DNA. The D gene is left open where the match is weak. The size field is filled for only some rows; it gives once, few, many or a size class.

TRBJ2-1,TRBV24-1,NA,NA,CATSEGEGKFF,TGTGCCACCAGCGAGGGGGAGGGAAAGTTCTTC
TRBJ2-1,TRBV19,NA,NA,CASKGQGSYNEQFF,TGTGCCAGTAAAGGGCAGGGCTCCTACAATGAGCAGTTCTTC
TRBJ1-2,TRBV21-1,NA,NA,CASSLRWGTGTGGYTF,NA
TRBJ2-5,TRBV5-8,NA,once,CASSRDWVYQETQYF,TGTGCCAGCAGCCGGGACTGGGTGTACCAAGAGACCCAGTACTTC
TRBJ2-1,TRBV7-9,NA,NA,CASSTMGFNEQFF,TGTGCCAGCAGCACTATGGGGTTCAATGAGCAGTTCTTC
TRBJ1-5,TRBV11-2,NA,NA,CASSPTGGSNQPQHF,TGTGCCAGCAGCCCGACGGGAGGGAGCAATCAGCCCCAGCATTTT
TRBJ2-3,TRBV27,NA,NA,CASSPYKDTQYF,TGTGCCAGCAGTCCTTATAAAGATACGCAGTATTTT
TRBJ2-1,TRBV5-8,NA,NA,CASSLTYLSYNEQFF,TGTGCCAGCAGCTTGACGTATCTCTCCTACAATGAGCAGTTCTTC
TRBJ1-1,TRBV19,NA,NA,CASSISAWGNTEAFF,TGTGCCAGTAGTATATCAGCTTGGGGGAACACTGAAGCTTTCTTT
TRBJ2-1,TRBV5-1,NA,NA,CASSLEAGQRNEQFF,TGCGCCAGCAGCTTGGAGGCGGGACAGCGCAATGAGCAGTTCTTC
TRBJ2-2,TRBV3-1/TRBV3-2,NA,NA,CASSQVRLYNTGELFF,TGTGCCAGCAGCCAAGTGAGACTCTATAACACCGGGGAGCTGTTTTTT
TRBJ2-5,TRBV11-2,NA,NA,CASSLVRGVQETQYF,TGTGCCAGCAGCTTAGTTCGGGGCGTCCAAGAGACCCAGTACTTC
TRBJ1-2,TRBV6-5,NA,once,CASSTGGKQLYGYTF,TGTGCCAGCAGTACCGGGGGGAAACAGCTCTATGGCTACACCTTC
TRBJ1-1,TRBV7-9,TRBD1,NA,CASSSPTGVNTEAFF,TGTGCCAGCAGCTCCCCGACAGGGGTGAACACTGAAGCTTTCTTT
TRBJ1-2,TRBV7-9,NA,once,CASSSYGSYGYTF,TGTGCCAGCAGCTCTTATGGGAGCTATGGCTACACCTTC
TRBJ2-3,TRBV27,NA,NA,CASSFQGETDTQYF,TGTGCCAGCAGTTTCCAAGGGGAGACAGATACGCAGTATTTT
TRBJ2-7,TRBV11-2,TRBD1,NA,CASSPGTVAYEQYF,TGTGCCAGCAGCCCAGGGACAGTGGCCTACGAGCAGTACTTC
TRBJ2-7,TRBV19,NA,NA,CASSQHVQSYEQYF,TGTGCCAGTAGTCAACACGTACAGAGTTACGAGCAGTACTTC
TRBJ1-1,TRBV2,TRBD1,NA,CASSRQGMDEAFF,TGTGCCAGCAGTCGACAGGGGATGGATGAAGCTTTCTTT
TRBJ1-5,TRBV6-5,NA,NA,CASSSSGFNQPQHF,TGTGCCAGCAGTTCTTCAGGCTTCAATCAGCCCCAGCATTTT